What follows are 3 T cell receptor beta chains derived from one specimen sequenced in a study of Graves' ophthalmopathy and Graves' hyperthyroidism (dated by TCRdb to about 2018). The instrument given in TCRdb is Illumina HiSeq 2000. For repertoire sequencing, the TCR beta CDR3 regions were amplified from RNA transcripts. The first round of RT-PCR was done with HTBI primers and the Qiagen OneStep RT-PCR kit, and was followed by a second round of multiplex PCR, then size selection and purification. In-frame beta chains were kept once TCRdb had trimmed the public reads at Q25 with fastp and called clones with MiXCR. Each entry merges the rows of one CDR3 protein and shows their most common DNA and genes. The sample records hundreds of thousands of distinct CDR3 sequences, about a fifth of which are singletons. Of the sample, approximately 7% falls within the top ten clones. The specimen sequenced was peripheral blood. The receptor source for this set is a woman aged 18-30 years with stable Graves' hyperthyroidism. Some clones in this sample may be carry-over from other donors' samples. Donor details come from another sample of the same person, matched by shared clones.

This clonotype occurred many times. The chain recombines TRBV5-1 with TRBJ2-2; unclear D gene. CDR3 length: 17 residues. V gave up 1 base and J gave up 1 base, with 14 bases separating them. Germline V gives CDR1 SGHRS, CDR2 YFSETQ. Here the CDR3 reads CASSLWTARLNTGELFF. CDR3 DNA sequence: TGCGCCAGCAGCTTGTGGACGGCCAGACTGAACACCGGGGAGCTGTTTTTT.

This chain joins TRBV3-1 and TRBJ1-1, with D possibly being TRBD1 (6 bases). The CDR3 runs to 13 residues. The germline gives CDR1 LGHDT, CDR2 YNNKEL (reference sequence). With 2 bases removed from V and 11 bases from J, the gap between germline ends came to 15 bases. This CDR3 is CASSQTALGGAFF. The DNA of the CDR3 is TGTGCCAGCAGCCAAACCGCTCTAGGGGGGGCTTTCTTT.

The gene calls are TRBV12-3 or TRBV12-4 and TRBJ1-1; perhaps TRBD1 as D (6 bases). CDR3 length: 16 residues. The ends were cut back, 5 bases at V and 0 bases at J, with 16 bases in the middle. The CDR3 here is CASSHWDTQVNTEAFF. The CDR3 bases are TGTGCCAGCAGTCACTGGGACACCCAAGTGAACACTGAAGCTTTCTTT.